The T cell receptor beta chain under discussion was sequenced for a study of T cell repertoires in aging, cancer and after chemotherapy. General study results and limits: Median generation probability rose over the chemotherapy interval in each cancer cohort, suggesting rebound thymic output.

In this sample, this clonotype turned up a few times. What it recognizes is unknown. Germline V gives CDR1 SGHTA, CDR2 FQGNSA. V lost 5 bases, J lost 2 bases, and 5 bases stayed unmatched. The CDR3 runs to 15 residues. Rearranged V-D-J TRB sequences were amplified with a mixed TRB-A/B primer pool. TCRdb re-called the multiplex PCR reads with MiXCR, one entry per CDR3 protein. The sample has about 11,000 distinct CDR3 sequences, approximately 24% seen once. Amplification of TCR beta used genomic DNA extracted from peripheral blood. This TCR was recovered from a human donor in good health. The chain links TRBV7-2 to TRBJ2-5; 10 positions match TRBD2. Input material: blood. CDR3 bases: TGTGCCAGCAGCCCTAGGACTAGCGGTCAAGAGACCCAGTACTTC. As protein: CASSPRTSGQETQYF.